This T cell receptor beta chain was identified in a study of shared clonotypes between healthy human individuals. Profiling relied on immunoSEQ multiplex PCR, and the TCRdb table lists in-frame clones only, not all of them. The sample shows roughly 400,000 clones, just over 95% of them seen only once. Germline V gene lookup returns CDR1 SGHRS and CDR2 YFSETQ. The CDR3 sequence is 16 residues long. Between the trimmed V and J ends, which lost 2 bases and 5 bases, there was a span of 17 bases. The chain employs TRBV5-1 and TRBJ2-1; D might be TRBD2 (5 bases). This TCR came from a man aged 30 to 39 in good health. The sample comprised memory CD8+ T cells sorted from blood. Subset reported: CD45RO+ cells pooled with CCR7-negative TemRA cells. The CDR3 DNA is TGCGCCAGCAGCTTTAGGTTGGCTAGCAGAGACAATGAGCAGTTCTTC. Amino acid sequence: CASSFRLASRDNEQFF.